The sequence of this T cell receptor beta chain was determined in a study of T cell changes during pregnancy in multiple sclerosis. Sequenced by immunoSEQ multiplex PCR; TCRdb stores in-frame clones only, minus some. The sample contains 45,000 to 55,000 clones, 80% to 95% of which appear only once. The V gene lost 0 bases and the J gene lost 0 bases, with 12 bases spanning the gap. Germline assignment: CDR1 SGHTA and CDR2 FQGTGA. The CDR3 is made up of 17 amino acids. The origin of this receptor is a female donor with multiple sclerosis, enrolled in a pregnancy study. The chain links TRBV7-3 to TRBJ2-1, with D maybe TRBD1 (6 bases). Material: peripheral blood, obtained after pregnancy. CDR3 coding DNA: TGTGCCAGCAGCTTAACGGGGACAATGAACTCCTACAATGAGCAGTTCTTC. Its translation is CASSLTGTMNSYNEQFF.